This TCR beta chain stems from a study of blood T cell repertoires in COVID-19. The overall study: From T cells, B-cell-depleted T cells, or PBMCs came the material, which was cDNA or gDNA.

Method: immunoSEQ multiplex PCR; TCRdb's copy keeps in-frame clones and lacks some. The sample shows 130,000 or so clones, 81% of them seen only once. The CDR3 is made up of 18 amino acids. CDR1 and CDR2 (germline): LGHDT, YNNKEL (reference sequence). With V trimmed by 4 bases and J by 4 bases, 14 bases remained unmatched. This sequence joins TRBV3-1 (or the pseudogene TRBV3-2) and TRBJ1-2; TRBD1 aligns across 11 bases. The sequenced material came from peripheral blood. The sequence derives from a woman aged 60-70 years with active or convalescent COVID-19. For the CDR3, the DNA is TGTGCCAGCAGCCCGGACAGGGGGCGAGAGGAACGTAGCTATGGCTACACCTTC. Translation gives CASSPDRGREERSYGYTF.